This T cell receptor beta chain was found in a study of PD-1 blockade in classical Hodgkin lymphoma. The study's findings and limits: Compared with healthy donors, newly diagnosed patients reportedly showed lower baseline TCR diversity.

Time point here: cycle 4 day 1 (C4D1), after 5 to 7 weeks of nivolumab. Each patient experienced a relapse that followed autologous stem cell transplantation, and brentuximab vedotin exposure varied. Each best response was a complete response, a partial response or progressive disease. Remarks on this clone: The antigen is not known.

Sequencing was performed with immunoSEQ multiplex PCR; in TCRdb, only in-frame clones are kept and a portion is missing. This table has tens of thousands of clones, around nine tenths appearing once. This clonotype originated in a human donor with classical Hodgkin lymphoma. The sample consisted of peripheral blood mononuclear cells (PBMCs), taken before the fourth cycle of nivolumab.

Here the CDR3 DNA reads TGTGCCAGCAGCTTATCGGCGACTTATCCCGCTGGAAACACCATATATTTT. The encoded protein is CASSLSATYPAGNTIYF. The chain couples TRBV7-9 to TRBJ1-3; D unclear. The CDR3 is 17 residues long. The germline CDR1 and CDR2 sequences are SEHNR and FQNEAQ (reference sequence). The ends were cut back, 2 bases at V and 2 bases at J, with 16 bases in the middle.